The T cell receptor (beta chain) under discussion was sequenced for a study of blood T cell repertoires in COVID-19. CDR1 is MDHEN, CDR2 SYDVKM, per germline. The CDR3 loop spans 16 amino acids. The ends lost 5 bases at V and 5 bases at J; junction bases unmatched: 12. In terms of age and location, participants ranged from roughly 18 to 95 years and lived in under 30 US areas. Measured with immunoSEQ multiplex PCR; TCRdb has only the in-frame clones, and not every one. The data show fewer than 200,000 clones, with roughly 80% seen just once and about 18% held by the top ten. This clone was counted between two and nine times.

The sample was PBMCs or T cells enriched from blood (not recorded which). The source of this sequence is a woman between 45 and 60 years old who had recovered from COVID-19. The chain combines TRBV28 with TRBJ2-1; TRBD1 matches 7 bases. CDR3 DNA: TGTGCCAGCAGTCTCCGGGACAGAATACGAAACAATGAGCAGTTCTTC. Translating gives CASSLRDRIRNNEQFF.